Listed below are T cell receptor beta chains from one sample, sequenced in a study of T cells in Graves' hyperthyroidism and ophthalmopathy. TCRdb itself ran the multiplex PCR reads through MiXCR, one entry per CDR3 protein. The sample has a few hundred thousand distinct CDR3 sequences, more than 12% seen once; the top ten hold roughly a fifth. The sample consisted of blood. All receptors derive from a woman in her thirties with Graves' ophthalmopathy. The CDR3 runs from the conserved cysteine through the conserved F or W. A D gene is named only where the DNA matches it firmly. Clone sizes are given selectively: once, few, many, or a class where the clone is expanded.

size: many
J: TRBJ2-3
D: -
V: TRBV27
DNA: TGTGCCAGCAGTTTACAAGGACTGGGGGTTACAGATACGCAGTATTTT
CDR3: CASSLQGLGVTDTQYF

size: few
J: TRBJ2-1
D: -
V: TRBV7-9
DNA: TGTGCCAGCAGCTTAGTCCCGGGCCCTTTCTACAATGAGCAGTTCTTC
CDR3: CASSLVPGPFYNEQFF

size: -
J: TRBJ1-6
D: -
V: TRBV28
DNA: TGTGCCAGCAGAACTACCATCGACACCGCGGGAACTTTTAATTCACCCCTCCACTTT
CDR3: CASRTTIDTAGTFNSPLHF

size: -
J: TRBJ1-2
D: -
V: TRBV9
DNA: TGTGCCAGCAGCGTAGCTACACGCGGGGCCGGAGGCTACACCTTC
CDR3: CASSVATRGAGGYTF

size: -
J: TRBJ1-2
D: -
V: TRBV6-1
DNA: TGTGCCAGCAGTTTAAGGGCGCACTATGGCTACACCTTC
CDR3: CASSLRAHYGYTF

size: many
J: TRBJ1-2
D: TRBD1
V: TRBV30
DNA: TGTGCCTGGGGACAGGGGGGCTACACCTTC
CDR3: CAWGQGGYTF

size: -
J: TRBJ2-5
D: -
V: TRBV28
DNA: TGTGCCAGCAGTTCAGGTACTCGCGAGGCAACACAAGAGACCCAGTACTTC
CDR3: CASSSGTREATQETQYF

size: many
J: TRBJ2-3
D: -
V: TRBV7-2
DNA: TGTGCCAGCAGTATGCCGGGGGGCCCGGTCACAGATACGCAGTATTTT
CDR3: CASSMPGGPVTDTQYF

size: few
J: TRBJ2-5
D: TRBD2
V: TRBV25-1
DNA: TGTGCCAGCAGTGTACTAGCGGGGGGGGGTGAGACCCAGTACTTC
CDR3: CASSVLAGGGETQYF

size: few
J: TRBJ2-2
D: -
V: TRBV29-1
DNA: TGCAGCGTTGTCGGGATGGACACCGGGGAGCTGTTTTTT
CDR3: CSVVGMDTGELFF

size: many
J: TRBJ1-2
D: TRBD1
V: TRBV27
DNA: TGTGCCAGCAGTATATACGACAGGGCGGACTATGGCTACACCTTC
CDR3: CASSIYDRADYGYTF

size: many
J: TRBJ2-7
D: -
V: TRBV11-2
DNA: TGTGCCAGCACCGAAGGGGACCCCTACGAGCAGTACTTC
CDR3: CASTEGDPYEQYF

size: few
J: TRBJ1-1
D: -
V: TRBV7-9
DNA: TGTGCCAGCAGCCTCCGAGTGGACACTGAAGCTTTCTTT
CDR3: CASSLRVDTEAFF

size: -
J: TRBJ2-4
D: TRBD2
V: TRBV11-2
DNA: TGTGCCAGCAGCTTATTTAGACTAGCGCAGTTCCAAAACATTCAGTACTTC
CDR3: CASSLFRLAQFQNIQYF

size: many
J: TRBJ1-2
D: -
V: TRBV24-1
DNA: TGTGCCACCAGTGATTTGCGGGGGGAACATGGCTACACCTTC
CDR3: CATSDLRGEHGYTF

size: many
J: TRBJ1-1
D: -
V: TRBV20-1
DNA: TGCAGTGCTAGAGATCCCTGGAACACTGAAGCTTTCTTT
CDR3: CSARDPWNTEAFF

size: many
J: TRBJ2-5
D: -
V: TRBV20-1
DNA: TGCAGTGCTAGTTCGGTGTGGGGGCAAGAGACCCAGTACTTC
CDR3: CSASSVWGQETQYF

size: few
J: TRBJ1-1
D: -
V: TRBV19
DNA: TGTGCCAGTAGTATAGGACTACTGAACACTGAAGCTTTCTTT
CDR3: CASSIGLLNTEAFF

size: many
J: TRBJ2-7
D: -
V: TRBV5-4
DNA: TGTGCCAGCAGCTTGGGGGGAAACTCCTACGAGCAGTACTTC
CDR3: CASSLGGNSYEQYF

size: many
J: TRBJ2-7
D: -
V: TRBV7-6
DNA: TGTGCCAGCAGCCCTAGGGGGGCAGAGGGCTACGAGCAGTACTTC
CDR3: CASSPRGAEGYEQYF

size: -
J: TRBJ2-7
D: -
V: TRBV25-1
DNA: TGTGCCAGCAGTCACCGGGACAACTCCTACGAGCAGTACTTC
CDR3: CASSHRDNSYEQYF

size: many
J: TRBJ1-2
D: -
V: TRBV9
DNA: TGTGCCAGCAGCAGTGGGGGCGCAAGCTATGGCTACACCTTC
CDR3: CASSSGGASYGYTF

size: many
J: TRBJ1-4
D: -
V: TRBV5-1
DNA: TGCGCCAGCAGCCCGAGGACGAGAGAAAAACTGTTTTTT
CDR3: CASSPRTREKLFF

size: many
J: TRBJ1-1
D: -
V: TRBV5-1
DNA: TGCGCCAGCAGCGCGGGGAGAAGGGAGGGCGTGAACACTGAAGCTTTCTTT
CDR3: CASSAGRREGVNTEAFF

size: many
J: TRBJ1-2
D: -
V: TRBV9
DNA: TGTGCCAGCAGCGTAGCGGGAACAGGGACGGGCTACACCTTC
CDR3: CASSVAGTGTGYTF

size: many
J: TRBJ2-1
D: TRBD2
V: TRBV6-1
DNA: TGTGCCAGCAGACCGCGGGGGGGCCACAATGAGCAGTTCTTC
CDR3: CASRPRGGHNEQFF

size: many
J: TRBJ1-5
D: -
V: TRBV6-1
DNA: TGTGCCAGCAGAGACGGGAACCCCGATCAGCCCCAGCATTTT
CDR3: CASRDGNPDQPQHF

size: many
J: TRBJ1-5
D: TRBD1
V: TRBV20-1
DNA: TGCAGTGCTTATCCATTTGACAGGGGCGACCAGCATTTT
CDR3: CSAYPFDRGDQHF

size: many
J: TRBJ1-5
D: -
V: TRBV12-3/TRBV12-4
DNA: TGTGCCAGCAGCCTAACAGGGTTAGCTCAGCCCCAGCATTTT
CDR3: CASSLTGLAQPQHF

size: many
J: TRBJ1-5
D: TRBD1
V: TRBV6-1
DNA: TGTGCCAGCAGTGACCAGGACAGGGGGCTGGGGGGCAATCAGCCCCAGCATTTT
CDR3: CASSDQDRGLGGNQPQHF

size: many
J: TRBJ1-5
D: -
V: TRBV2
DNA: TGTGCCAGCACCAAGATGGCCACAGGGCTTCAGCCCCAGCATTTT
CDR3: CASTKMATGLQPQHF

size: -
J: TRBJ1-5
D: -
V: TRBV20-1
DNA: TGCAGTGCTCGGAGGGCCGATCAGCCCCAGCATTTT
CDR3: CSARRADQPQHF

size: many
J: TRBJ2-3
D: TRBD2
V: TRBV7-2
DNA: TGTGCCAGCAGCCCGCGTGGCGGGGGGCGGACAGATACGCAGTATTTT
CDR3: CASSPRGGGRTDTQYF

size: many
J: TRBJ2-2
D: TRBD2
V: TRBV7-9
DNA: TGTGCCAGCAGCTTACCCGGGACTAGCCGGACCGGGGAGCTGTTTTTT
CDR3: CASSLPGTSRTGELFF

size: few
J: TRBJ1-5
D: -
V: TRBV3-1
DNA: TGTGCCAGCAGCCAAGAGCAGGGAAGCAATCAGCCCCAGCATTTT
CDR3: CASSQEQGSNQPQHF

size: many
J: TRBJ2-7
D: TRBD1
V: TRBV28
DNA: TGTGCCAGCAGTGAAACCGGGACAGGGAACACCTACGAGCAGTACTTC
CDR3: CASSETGTGNTYEQYF

size: many
J: TRBJ1-4
D: TRBD1
V: TRBV7-6
DNA: TGTGCCAGCAGCCCGCGACAGGGTGGTGATGAAAAACTGTTTTTT
CDR3: CASSPRQGGDEKLFF

size: many
J: TRBJ1-1
D: -
V: TRBV2
DNA: TGTGCCAGCAGGTGGCAGAGAGCCACTGAAGCTTTCTTT
CDR3: CASRWQRATEAFF

size: few
J: TRBJ1-5
D: -
V: TRBV12-3/TRBV12-4
DNA: TGTGCCAGCAGTTTTTCGCAGCCCCAGCATTTT
CDR3: CASSFSQPQHF

size: many
J: TRBJ1-6
D: -
V: TRBV7-2
DNA: TGTGCCAGCAGCCCCGAGGCAGAATATAATTCACCCCTCCACTTT
CDR3: CASSPEAEYNSPLHF

size: many
J: TRBJ1-5
D: TRBD1
V: TRBV5-5
DNA: TGTGCCAGCAGCGTACGGACAGGACTAAATCAGCCCCAGCATTTT
CDR3: CASSVRTGLNQPQHF

size: many
J: TRBJ1-1
D: -
V: TRBV3-1
DNA: TGTGCCAGCAGCCAGGACACTGAAGCTTTCTTT
CDR3: CASSQDTEAFF

size: -
J: TRBJ2-2
D: -
V: TRBV6-1
DNA: TGTGCCACGGACAGACACCTTAACACCGGGGAGCTGTTTTTT
CDR3: CATDRHLNTGELFF

size: many
J: TRBJ2-1
D: TRBD2
V: TRBV5-8
DNA: TGTGCCAGCAGCTTGGGTTCTAGCGGGGGGGCAGATGAGCAGTTCTTC
CDR3: CASSLGSSGGADEQFF